Listed below are T cell receptor beta chains from one sample, sequenced in a study of early T cells in non-severe SARS-CoV-2 infection. TCRdb redid the calling of the 5' RACE reads with MiXCR, one entry per CDR3 protein. The table records fewer than 60,000 distinct CDR3 sequences, about 9.3% of them present only once. Sequenced material: whole blood. These TCRs come from an adult who was a healthcare worker with PCR-confirmed SARS-CoV-2 infection or an uninfected control (not recorded which). The CDR3 runs from the conserved cysteine through the conserved F or W. The D gene is left open where the match is weak. Not all rows give a size; the values are once, few, many and, for expanded clones, a class.

>TRBV29-1|TRBJ2-7|many|TRBD1
CSFLGQRYEQYF
TGCAGCTTTTTGGGACAGCGATACGAGCAGTACTTC
>TRBV5-1|TRBJ1-2|few|NA
CASSLGGGANYGYTF
TGCGCCAGCAGCCTAGGCGGAGGGGCGAACTATGGCTACACCTTC
>TRBV18|TRBJ1-3|many|NA
CASSPQGNGNTIYF
TGTGCCAGCTCACCACAGGGTAATGGAAACACCATATATTTT
>TRBV2|TRBJ2-3|few|NA
CAQQGRAGPDTQYF
TGTGCTCAGCAGGGCCGGGCAGGCCCAGATACGCAGTATTTT
>TRBV7-9|TRBJ2-3|many|TRBD2
CASSTSASRRTDTQYF
TGTGCCAGCAGCACTAGCGCCTCACGCCGCACAGATACGCAGTATTTT
>TRBV7-9|TRBJ2-3|NA|NA
CASTHLPPSTDTQYF
TGTGCCAGCACCCACCTACCGCCTAGCACAGATACGCAGTATTTT
>TRBV5-1|TRBJ1-3|NA|NA
CASTSPGNTIYF
TGCGCCAGCACATCCCCAGGAAACACCATATATTTT
>TRBV2|TRBJ1-2|many|NA
CASSEVGGGYGYTF
TGTGCCAGCAGTGAAGTTGGGGGAGGCTATGGCTACACCTTC
>TRBV28|TRBJ2-7|many|NA
CASSEGPMGDEQYF
TGTGCCAGCAGCGAGGGACCCATGGGCGACGAGCAGTACTTC
>TRBV7-9|TRBJ1-4|many|TRBD1
CASSQGADEKLFF
TGTGCCAGCAGCCAGGGGGCCGATGAAAAACTGTTTTTT
>TRBV11-2|TRBJ2-1|many|NA
CASSLDAGPNNEQFF
TGTGCCAGCAGCTTAGATGCAGGGCCCAACAATGAGCAGTTCTTC
>TRBV6-5|TRBJ1-2|few|NA
CASSYRGVYGYTF
TGTGCCAGCAGTTACAGAGGGGTCTATGGCTACACCTTC
>TRBV12-3/TRBV12-4|TRBJ2-5|few|TRBD1
CASSPHRGSGGETQYF
TGTGCCAGCAGTCCACACAGGGGCTCAGGCGGAGAGACCCAGTACTTC
>TRBV5-1|TRBJ2-1|many|TRBD1
CASSLGQGVYNEQFF
TGCGCCAGCAGCTTGGGCCAGGGGGTCTACAATGAGCAGTTCTTC
>TRBV7-9|TRBJ2-1|many|TRBD2
CASSPWTSGDRFSYNEQFF
TGTGCCAGCAGCCCCTGGACTAGCGGTGATCGTTTCTCCTACAATGAGCAGTTCTTC
>TRBV5-1|TRBJ2-7|many|NA
CASSLDYEQYF
TGTGCCAGCAGCTTAGATTACGAGCAGTACTTC
>TRBV10-3|TRBJ2-1|few|NA
CAIKQPNNEQFF
TGTGCCATCAAACAGCCCAACAATGAGCAGTTCTTC
>TRBV7-6|TRBJ2-1|many|TRBD2
CASSPWTSGNVKNEQFF
TGTGCCAGCAGCCCTTGGACTAGCGGGAATGTGAAAAATGAGCAGTTCTTC
>TRBV5-4|TRBJ1-1|NA|NA
CASRRTGNTEAFF
TGTGCCAGCAGGCGTACAGGGAACACTGAAGCTTTCTTT
>TRBV2|TRBJ2-7|many|TRBD1
CASSGSGQNSYEQYF
TGTGCCAGCAGTGGGTCGGGACAGAACTCCTACGAGCAGTACTTC
>TRBV2|TRBJ2-3|many|NA
CASESPQQKGTQDTQYF
TGTGCCAGCGAATCCCCGCAGCAAAAGGGCACTCAAGATACGCAGTATTTT
>TRBV6-1|TRBJ1-2|many|NA
CASSEALYGSNYGYTF
TGTGCCAGCAGTGAGGCCCTATATGGGTCTAACTATGGCTACACCTTC
>TRBV7-2|TRBJ2-7|many|NA
CASSYRDIYEQYF
TGTGCCAGCAGCTACCGGGACATCTACGAGCAGTACTTC
>TRBV7-2|TRBJ2-5|NA|NA
CASRPVGADGETQYF
TGTGCCAGCAGGCCAGTGGGGGCAGACGGGGAGACCCAGTACTTC
>TRBV29-1|TRBJ2-7|many|TRBD1
CSVYLQDRGSYEQYF
TGCAGCGTCTACTTGCAGGACAGGGGATCCTACGAGCAGTACTTC
>TRBV20-1|TRBJ2-3|NA|TRBD1
CSARTNRGTQYF
TGCAGTGCTAGAACGAACAGGGGTACGCAGTATTTT
>TRBV7-3|TRBJ2-1|many|TRBD2
CASSPRSSGGLYYNEQFF
TGTGCCAGCAGCCCTAGGTCTAGCGGGGGGTTGTACTACAATGAGCAGTTCTTC
>TRBV7-6|TRBJ2-1|NA|NA
CASSQGELHEQFF
TGTGCCAGCAGCCAAGGGGAGTTGCATGAGCAGTTCTTC
>TRBV4-1|TRBJ1-4|NA|NA
CASSLLAVQGGFEKLFF
TGCGCCAGCAGCCTCCTGGCCGTACAGGGAGGATTTGAAAAACTGTTTTTT
>TRBV27|TRBJ1-5|many|NA
CASSWTVNQPQHF
TGTGCCAGCAGTTGGACAGTCAATCAGCCCCAGCATTTT
>TRBV29-1|TRBJ2-3|many|TRBD2
CSVEDGSGSVDTQYF
TGCAGCGTTGAAGACGGTAGCGGGAGTGTAGATACGCAGTATTTT
>TRBV7-6|TRBJ2-7|many|NA
CASSLQGSSYEQYF
TGTGCCAGCAGCTTACAGGGAAGCTCCTACGAGCAGTACTTC
>TRBV5-4|TRBJ2-5|many|NA
CASSLYLGQETQYF
TGTGCCAGCAGCTTGTATCTAGGACAAGAGACCCAGTACTTC
>TRBV20-1|TRBJ1-5|medium-sized|NA
CSAYQESNQPQHF
TGCAGTGCCTACCAAGAGAGCAATCAGCCCCAGCATTTT
>TRBV11-2|TRBJ2-7|many|NA
CASSVDTYEQYF
TGTGCCAGCAGCGTAGACACCTACGAGCAGTACTTC
>TRBV6-5|TRBJ1-2|NA|TRBD1
CASSYFPQGGQGYGYTF
TGTGCCAGCAGTTACTTCCCTCAAGGGGGACAGGGCTATGGCTACACCTTC
>TRBV24-1|TRBJ2-7|many|TRBD1
CATSSGTGHFF
TGTGCCACTTCTTCCGGGACAGGCCATTTCTTC
>TRBV30|TRBJ2-3|many|NA
CAWSESQIAQYF
TGTGCCTGGAGTGAGAGTCAAATTGCGCAGTATTTT
>TRBV18|TRBJ1-2|many|NA
CASSPSEAGVGYGYTF
TGTGCCAGCTCACCTTCAGAAGCGGGCGTAGGCTATGGCTACACCTTC
>TRBV5-5|TRBJ1-5|many|NA
CASGSGVGNNQPQHF
TGTGCCAGCGGGTCGGGAGTTGGGAACAATCAGCCCCAGCATTTT
>TRBV5-6|TRBJ2-1|many|TRBD1
CASSPLGQGADNEQFF
TGTGCCAGCAGCCCTTTAGGACAGGGGGCTGACAATGAGCAGTTCTTC
>TRBV29-1|TRBJ1-2|many|NA
CSVGVQGVRNYGYTF
TGCAGCGTTGGGGTACAGGGAGTAAGGAACTATGGCTACACCTTC
>TRBV3-1|TRBJ2-1|NA|TRBD1
CASSLIGDRASYNEQFF
TGTGCCAGCAGCCTCATCGGGGACAGGGCTTCCTACAATGAGCAGTTCTTC
>TRBV5-5|TRBJ2-7|many|NA
CASSFGASGYEQYF
TGTGCCAGCAGCTTCGGGGCCTCGGGGTACGAGCAGTACTTC
>TRBV11-2|TRBJ2-7|few|NA
CASSLDVVSYEQYF
TGTGCCAGCAGCTTAGACGTCGTCAGCTACGAGCAGTACTTC